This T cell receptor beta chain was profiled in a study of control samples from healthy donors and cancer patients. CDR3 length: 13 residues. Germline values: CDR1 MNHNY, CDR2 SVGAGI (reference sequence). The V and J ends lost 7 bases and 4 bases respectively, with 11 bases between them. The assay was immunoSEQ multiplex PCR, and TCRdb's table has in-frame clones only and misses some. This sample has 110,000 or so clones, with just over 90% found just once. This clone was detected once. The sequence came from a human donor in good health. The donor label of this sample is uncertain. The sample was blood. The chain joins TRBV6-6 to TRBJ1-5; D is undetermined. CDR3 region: CASKGQTNQPQHF. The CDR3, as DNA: TGTGCCAGCAAGGGTCAAACTAATCAGCCCCAGCATTTT.